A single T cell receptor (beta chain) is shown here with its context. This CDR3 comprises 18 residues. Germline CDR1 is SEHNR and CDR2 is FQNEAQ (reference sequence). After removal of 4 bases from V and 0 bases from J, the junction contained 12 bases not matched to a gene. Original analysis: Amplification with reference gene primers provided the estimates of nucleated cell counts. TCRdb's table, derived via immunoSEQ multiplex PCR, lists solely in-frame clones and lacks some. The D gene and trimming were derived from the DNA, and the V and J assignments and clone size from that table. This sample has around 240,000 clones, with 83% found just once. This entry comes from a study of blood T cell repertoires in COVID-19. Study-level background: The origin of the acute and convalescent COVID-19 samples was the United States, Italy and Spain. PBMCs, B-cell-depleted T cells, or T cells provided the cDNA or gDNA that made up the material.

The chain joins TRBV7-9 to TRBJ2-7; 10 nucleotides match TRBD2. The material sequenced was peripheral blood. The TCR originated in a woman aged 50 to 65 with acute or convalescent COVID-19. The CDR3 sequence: CASSSTSGVTHSSYEQYF. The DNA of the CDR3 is TGTGCCAGCAGCTCAACTAGCGGGGTTACGCATAGCTCCTACGAGCAGTACTTC.